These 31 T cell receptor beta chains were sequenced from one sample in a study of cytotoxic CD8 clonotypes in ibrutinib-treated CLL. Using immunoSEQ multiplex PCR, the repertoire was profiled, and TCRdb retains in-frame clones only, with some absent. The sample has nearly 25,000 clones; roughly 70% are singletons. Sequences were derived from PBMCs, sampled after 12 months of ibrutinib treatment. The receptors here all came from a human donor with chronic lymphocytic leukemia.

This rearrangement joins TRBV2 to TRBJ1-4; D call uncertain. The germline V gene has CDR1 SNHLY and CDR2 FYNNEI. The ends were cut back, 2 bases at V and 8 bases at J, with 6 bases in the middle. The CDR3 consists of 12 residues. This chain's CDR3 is CASSERVEKLFF. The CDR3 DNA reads TGTGCCAGCAGTGAAAGGGTAGAAAAACTGTTTTTT. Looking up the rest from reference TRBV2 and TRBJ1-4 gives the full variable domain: EPEVTQTPSHQVTQMGQEVILRCVPISNHLYFYWYRQILGQKVEFLVSFYNNEISEKSEIFDDQFSVERPDGSNFTLKIRSTKLEDSAMYFCASSERVEKLFFGSGTQLSVL.

The CDR3 spells CASSLGRGREKLFF. CDR3 bases: TGTGCCAGCAGCTTGGGCAGGGGGAGAGAAAAACTGTTTTTT. V is TRBV6-5 and J is TRBJ1-4, with 7 positions matching TRBD1. Trimming took 6 bases from V and 8 from J; bases not matched to a gene: 9. The CDR3 covers 14 residues. Per germline, CDR1 MNHEY and CDR2 SVGAGI.

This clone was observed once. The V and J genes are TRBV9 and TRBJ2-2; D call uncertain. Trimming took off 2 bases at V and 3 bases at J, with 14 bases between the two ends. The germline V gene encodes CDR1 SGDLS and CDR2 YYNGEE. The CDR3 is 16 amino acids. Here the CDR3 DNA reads TGTGCCAGCAGCGTGAGGATGTTCGGAGACACCGGGGAGCTGTTTTTT. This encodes CASSVRMFGDTGELFF.

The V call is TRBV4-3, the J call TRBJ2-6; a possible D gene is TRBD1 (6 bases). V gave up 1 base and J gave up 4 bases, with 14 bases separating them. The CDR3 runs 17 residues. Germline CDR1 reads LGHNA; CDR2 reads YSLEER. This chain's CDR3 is CASSQAVQGAGANVLTF. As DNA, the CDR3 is TGCGCCAGCAGCCAAGCAGTACAGGGAGCAGGGGCCAACGTCCTGACTTTC.

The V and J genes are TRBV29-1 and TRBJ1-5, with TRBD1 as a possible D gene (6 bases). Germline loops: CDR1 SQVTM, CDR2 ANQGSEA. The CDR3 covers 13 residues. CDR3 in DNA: TGCCATGCGTTGGGGGCCCGTAATCAGCCCCAGCATTTT. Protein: CHALGARNQPQHF.

CDR3 nucleotides: TGCGCCAGCAGCTCGACTCCGGGAGGGGCAAGGACGCAGTATTTT. Residues: CASSSTPGGARTQYF. This chain connects TRBV5-1 to TRBJ2-3, with 8 bases lining up with TRBD2. The CDR3 sequence is 15 residues long. Germline trimming cut 3 bases from V and 9 bases from J; bases unmatched to any gene: 12. Per germline, CDR1 SGHRS and CDR2 YFSETQ.

This CDR3 reads CASSYSTGSPLHF. The CDR3 region has the DNA TGTGCCAGCAGTTACTCGACAGGCTCACCCCTCCACTTT. V is TRBV6-5 and J is TRBJ1-6, with a tentative D call TRBD1 (6 bases). CDR3 size: 13 residues. V lost 0 bases and J 10 bases, leaving 7 bases between the germline ends. Germline-derived CDR1 and CDR2 are MNHEY and SVGAGI.

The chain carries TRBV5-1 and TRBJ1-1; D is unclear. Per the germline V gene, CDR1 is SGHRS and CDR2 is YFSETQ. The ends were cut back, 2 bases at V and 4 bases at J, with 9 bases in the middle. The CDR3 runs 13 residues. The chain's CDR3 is CASSFESSTEAFF. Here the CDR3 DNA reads TGCGCCAGCAGCTTTGAGAGTTCCACTGAAGCTTTCTTT.

The CDR3 bases are TGTGCCAGCTCACTCCTTTCATCAGGGGGCGAGGAAAAACTGTTTTTT. Protein: CASSLLSSGGEEKLFF. The rearrangement uses TRBV18 and TRBJ1-4, with 8 bases aligning to TRBD1. The CDR3 runs 16 residues. The V gene end was trimmed by 4 bases and the J gene end by 8 bases; junction bases not matched to a gene: 12. CDR1 and CDR2 (germline): KGHSH, LQKENI.

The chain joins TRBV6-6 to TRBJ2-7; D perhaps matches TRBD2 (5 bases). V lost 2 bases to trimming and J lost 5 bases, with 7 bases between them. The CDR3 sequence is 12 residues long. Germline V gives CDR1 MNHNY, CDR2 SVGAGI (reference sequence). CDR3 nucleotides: TGTGCCAGCAGTTACACCGGGGACGAGCAGTACTTC. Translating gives CASSYTGDEQYF.

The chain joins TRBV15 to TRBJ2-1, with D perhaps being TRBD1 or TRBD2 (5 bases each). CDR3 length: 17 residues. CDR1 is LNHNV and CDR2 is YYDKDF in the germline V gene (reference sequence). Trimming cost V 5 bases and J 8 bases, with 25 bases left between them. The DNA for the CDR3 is TGTGCCACCAGCTCGGGACGCGGGCCCCCGCCCGGCGATGAGCAGTTCTTC. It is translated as CATSSGRGPPPGDEQFF.

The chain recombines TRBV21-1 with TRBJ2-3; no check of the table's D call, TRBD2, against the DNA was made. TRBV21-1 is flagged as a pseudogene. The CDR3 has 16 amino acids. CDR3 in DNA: TGTGCCAGCAGCCCTCTAGCGGGGGGGCGCACAGATACGCAGTATTTT. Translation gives CASSPLAGGRTDTQYF.

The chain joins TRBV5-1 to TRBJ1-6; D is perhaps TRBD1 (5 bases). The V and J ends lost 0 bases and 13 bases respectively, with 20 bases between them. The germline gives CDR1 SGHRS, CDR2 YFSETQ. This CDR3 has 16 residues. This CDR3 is CASSLGGATTMGPLHF. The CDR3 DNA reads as TGCGCCAGCAGCTTGGGAGGGGCCACTACCATGGGTCCCCTCCACTTT.

The CDR3 sequence is CASSHFPGGYEQYF. CDR3 nucleotide sequence: TGCGCCAGCAGCCATTTCCCCGGAGGGTACGAGCAGTACTTC. V is TRBV4-3 and J is TRBJ2-7; possible D gene TRBD2, 6 bases. The CDR3 extends over 14 amino acids. The germline V gene has CDR1 LGHNA and CDR2 YSLEER. Between the trimmed V and J ends, which lost 3 bases and 4 bases, there was a span of 13 bases.

CDR3 residues: CASSRISPDTQYF. DNA of the CDR3: TGTGCCAGCAGCCGGATTTCCCCAGATACGCAGTATTTT. The rearrangement uses TRBV28 and TRBJ2-3; D is unclear. Germline V gene data show CDR1 as MDHEN and CDR2 as SYDVKM. This CDR3 contains 13 residues. V was trimmed by 6 bases and J by 4 bases, leaving 11 bases between them. Together with reference TRBV28 and TRBJ2-3, the CDR3 gives the full variable domain: DVKVTQSSRYLVKRTGEKVFLECVQDMDHENMFWYRQDPGLGLRLIYFSYDVKMKEKGDIPEGYSVSREKKERFSLILESASTNQTSMYLCASSRISPDTQYFGPGTRLTVL.

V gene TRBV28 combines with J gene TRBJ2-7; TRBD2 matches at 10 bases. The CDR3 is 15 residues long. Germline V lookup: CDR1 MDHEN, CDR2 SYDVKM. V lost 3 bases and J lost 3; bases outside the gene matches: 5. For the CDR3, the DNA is TGTGCCAGCAGTTTCACCGGGACTAGCGACTACGAGCAGTACTTC. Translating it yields CASSFTGTSDYEQYF.

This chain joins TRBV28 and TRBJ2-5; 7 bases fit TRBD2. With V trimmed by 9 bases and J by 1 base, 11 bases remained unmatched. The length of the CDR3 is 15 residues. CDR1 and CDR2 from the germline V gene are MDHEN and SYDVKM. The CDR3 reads CASASGASGQETQYF. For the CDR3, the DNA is TGTGCCAGTGCCTCCGGGGCTAGCGGCCAAGAGACCCAGTACTTC.

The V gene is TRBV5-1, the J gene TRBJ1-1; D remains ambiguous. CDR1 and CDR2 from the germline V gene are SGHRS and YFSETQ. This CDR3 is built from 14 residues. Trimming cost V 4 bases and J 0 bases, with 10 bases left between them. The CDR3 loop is CASSEQPMNTEAFF. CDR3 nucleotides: TGCGCCAGCAGCGAACAGCCCATGAACACTGAAGCTTTCTTT.

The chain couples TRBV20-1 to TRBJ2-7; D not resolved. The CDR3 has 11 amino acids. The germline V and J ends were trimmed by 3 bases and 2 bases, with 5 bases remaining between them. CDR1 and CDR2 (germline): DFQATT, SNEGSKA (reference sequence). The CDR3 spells CSARWTYEQYF. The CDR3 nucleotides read TGCAGTGCTAGGTGGACCTACGAGCAGTACTTC.

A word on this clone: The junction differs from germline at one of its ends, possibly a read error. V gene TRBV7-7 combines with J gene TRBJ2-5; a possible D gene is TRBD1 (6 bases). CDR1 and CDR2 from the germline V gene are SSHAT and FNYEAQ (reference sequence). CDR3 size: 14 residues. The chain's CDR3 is CASSVGHSSETQYF. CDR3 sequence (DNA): TGTGCTAGCAGCGTGGGACACAGTAGCGAGACCCAGTACTTC.

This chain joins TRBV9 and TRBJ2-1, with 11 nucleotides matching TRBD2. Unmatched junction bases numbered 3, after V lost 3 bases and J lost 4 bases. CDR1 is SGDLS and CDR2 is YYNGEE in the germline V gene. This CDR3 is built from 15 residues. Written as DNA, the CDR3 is TGTGCCAGCAGCGCCAGACTAGCGGGGTACAATGAGCAGTTCTTC. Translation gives CASSARLAGYNEQFF.

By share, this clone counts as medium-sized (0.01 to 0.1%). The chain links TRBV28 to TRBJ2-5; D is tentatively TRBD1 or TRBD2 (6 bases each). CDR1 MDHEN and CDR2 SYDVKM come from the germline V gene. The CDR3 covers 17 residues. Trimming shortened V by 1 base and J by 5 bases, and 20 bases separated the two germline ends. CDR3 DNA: TGTGCCAGCAGTTTATCAGGTCCGGCCAGGGGAGGCGAGACCCAGTACTTC. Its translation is CASSLSGPARGGETQYF.

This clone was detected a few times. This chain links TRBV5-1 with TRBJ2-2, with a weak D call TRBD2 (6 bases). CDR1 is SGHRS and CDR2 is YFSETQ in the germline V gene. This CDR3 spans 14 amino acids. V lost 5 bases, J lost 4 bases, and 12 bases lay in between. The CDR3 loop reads CASRGGAVTGELFF. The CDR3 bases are TGCGCCAGCAGGGGCGGGGCGGTCACCGGGGAGCTGTTTTTT.

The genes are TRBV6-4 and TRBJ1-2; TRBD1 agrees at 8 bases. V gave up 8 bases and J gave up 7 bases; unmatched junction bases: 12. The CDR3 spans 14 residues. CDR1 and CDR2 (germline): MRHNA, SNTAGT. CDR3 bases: TGTGCCAGCTCTTTTGACGGACAGGGTCGTGGCTACACCTTC. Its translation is CASSFDGQGRGYTF.

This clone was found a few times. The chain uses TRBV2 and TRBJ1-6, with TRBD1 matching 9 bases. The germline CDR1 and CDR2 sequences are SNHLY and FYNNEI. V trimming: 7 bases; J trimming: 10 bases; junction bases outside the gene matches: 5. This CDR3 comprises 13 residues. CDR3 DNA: TGTGCCAGCACCCGGACAGGGGACTCACCCCTCCACTTT. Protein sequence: CASTRTGDSPLHF.

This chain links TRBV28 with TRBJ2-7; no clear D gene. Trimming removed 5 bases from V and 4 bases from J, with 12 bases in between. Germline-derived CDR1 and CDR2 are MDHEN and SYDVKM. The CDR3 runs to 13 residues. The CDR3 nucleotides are TGTGCCAGCAGTGAAAGGCAGCCGTACGAGCAGTACTTC. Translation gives CASSERQPYEQYF.

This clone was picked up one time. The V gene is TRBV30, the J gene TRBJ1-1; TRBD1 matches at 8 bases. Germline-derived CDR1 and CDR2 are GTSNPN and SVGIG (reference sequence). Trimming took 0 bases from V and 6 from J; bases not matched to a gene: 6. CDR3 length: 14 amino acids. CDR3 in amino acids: CAWSVRQGAAEAFF. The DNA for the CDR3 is TGTGCCTGGAGTGTTAGGCAGGGGGCCGCTGAAGCTTTCTTT. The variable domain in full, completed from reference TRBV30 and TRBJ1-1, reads SQTIHQWPATLVQPVGSPLSLECTVEGTSNPNLYWYRQAAGRGLQLLFYSVGIGQISSEVPQNLSASRPQDRQFILSSKKLLLSDSGFYLCAWSVRQGAAEAFFGQGTRLTVV.

The CDR3 protein is CGSGTGGYEQYF. The DNA of the CDR3 is TGTGGCTCTGGGACAGGGGGCTACGAGCAGTACTTC. The chain carries TRBV28 and TRBJ2-7, with 11 bases fitting TRBD1. This CDR3 spans 12 amino acids. Per the germline V gene, CDR1 is MDHEN and CDR2 is SYDVKM.

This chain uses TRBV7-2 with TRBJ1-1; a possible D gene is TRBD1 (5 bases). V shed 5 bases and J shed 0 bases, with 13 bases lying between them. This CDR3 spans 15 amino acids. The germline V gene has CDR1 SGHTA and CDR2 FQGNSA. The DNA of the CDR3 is TGTGCCAGCAGCGCCTCCTTAGGGGTGAACACTGAAGCTTTCTTT. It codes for CASSASLGVNTEAFF. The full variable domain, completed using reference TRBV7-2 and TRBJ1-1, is GAGVSQSPSNKVTEKGKDVELRCDPISGHTALYWYRQSLGQGLEFLIYFQGNSAPDKSGLPSDRFSAERTGGSVSTLTIQRTQQEDSAVYLCASSASLGVNTEAFFGQGTRLTVV.

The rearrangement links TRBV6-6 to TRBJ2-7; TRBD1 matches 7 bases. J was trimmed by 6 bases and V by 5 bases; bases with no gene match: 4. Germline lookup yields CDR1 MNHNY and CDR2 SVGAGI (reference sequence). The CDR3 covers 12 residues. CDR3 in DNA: TGTGCCAGCAGTCCCCCAGGGGGCGAGCAGTACTTC. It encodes CASSPPGGEQYF.

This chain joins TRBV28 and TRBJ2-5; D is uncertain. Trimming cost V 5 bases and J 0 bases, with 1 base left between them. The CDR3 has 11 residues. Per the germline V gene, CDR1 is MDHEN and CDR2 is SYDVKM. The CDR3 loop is CASSNQETQYF. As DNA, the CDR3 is TGTGCCAGCAGTAACCAAGAGACCCAGTACTTC.